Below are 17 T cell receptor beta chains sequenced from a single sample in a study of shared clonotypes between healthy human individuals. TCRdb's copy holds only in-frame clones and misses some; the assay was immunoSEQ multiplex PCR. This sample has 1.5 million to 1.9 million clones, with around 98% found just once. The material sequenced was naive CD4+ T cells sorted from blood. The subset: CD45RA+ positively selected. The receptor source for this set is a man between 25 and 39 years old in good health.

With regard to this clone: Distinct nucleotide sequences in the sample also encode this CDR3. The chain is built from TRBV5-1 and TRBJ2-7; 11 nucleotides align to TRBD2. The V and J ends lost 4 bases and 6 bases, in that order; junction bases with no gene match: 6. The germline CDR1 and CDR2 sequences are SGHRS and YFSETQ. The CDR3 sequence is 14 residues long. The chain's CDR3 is CASSRGLAGGEQYF. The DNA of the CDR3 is TGCGCCAGCAGCCGAGGTCTAGCGGGAGGCGAGCAGTACTTC.

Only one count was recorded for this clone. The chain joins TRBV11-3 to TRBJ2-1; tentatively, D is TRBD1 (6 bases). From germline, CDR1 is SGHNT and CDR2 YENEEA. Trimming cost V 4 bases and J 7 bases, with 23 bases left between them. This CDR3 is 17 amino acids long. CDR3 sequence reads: CASSSGGPPRGMNEQFF. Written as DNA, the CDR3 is TGTGCCAGCAGCTCTGGGGGCCCGCCGAGGGGTATGAATGAGCAGTTCTTC.

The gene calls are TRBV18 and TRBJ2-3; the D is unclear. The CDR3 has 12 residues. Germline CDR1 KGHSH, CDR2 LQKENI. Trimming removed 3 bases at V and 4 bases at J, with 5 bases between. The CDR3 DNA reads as TGTGCCAGCTCACCCCAACCAGATACGCAGTATTTT. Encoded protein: CASSPQPDTQYF.

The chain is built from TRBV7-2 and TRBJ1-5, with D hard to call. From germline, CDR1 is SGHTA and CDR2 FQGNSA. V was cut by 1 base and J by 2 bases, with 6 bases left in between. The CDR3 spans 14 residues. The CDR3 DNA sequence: TGTGCCAGCAGCTTAGACCCAGGCAATCAGCCCCAGCATTTT. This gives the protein CASSLDPGNQPQHF.

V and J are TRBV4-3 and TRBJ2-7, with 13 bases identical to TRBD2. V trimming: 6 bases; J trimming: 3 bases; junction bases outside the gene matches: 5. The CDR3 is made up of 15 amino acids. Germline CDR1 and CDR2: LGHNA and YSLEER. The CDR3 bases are TGCGCCAGCAGTCAAACTAGCGGGAGGGTCTACGAGCAGTACTTC. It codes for CASSQTSGRVYEQYF.

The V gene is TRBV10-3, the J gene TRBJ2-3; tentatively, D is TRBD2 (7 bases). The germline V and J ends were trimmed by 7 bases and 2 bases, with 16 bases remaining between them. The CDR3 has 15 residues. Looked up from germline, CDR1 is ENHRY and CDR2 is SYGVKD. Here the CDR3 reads CAINPRGAITDTQYF. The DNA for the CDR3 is TGTGCCATCAACCCTCGGGGGGCGATCACAGATACGCAGTATTTT.

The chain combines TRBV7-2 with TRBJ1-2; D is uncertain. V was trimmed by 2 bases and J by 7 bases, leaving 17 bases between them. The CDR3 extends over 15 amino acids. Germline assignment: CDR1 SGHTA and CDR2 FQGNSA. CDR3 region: CASSLMGLGITGYTF. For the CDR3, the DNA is TGTGCCAGCAGCTTAATGGGTTTGGGAATAACTGGCTACACCTTC.

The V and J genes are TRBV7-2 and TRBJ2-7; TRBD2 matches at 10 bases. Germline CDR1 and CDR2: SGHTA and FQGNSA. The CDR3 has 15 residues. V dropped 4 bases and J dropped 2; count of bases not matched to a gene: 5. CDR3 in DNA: TGTGCCAGCAGCTCCCAACTAGCGGGGACCTACGAGCAGTACTTC. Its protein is CASSSQLAGTYEQYF.

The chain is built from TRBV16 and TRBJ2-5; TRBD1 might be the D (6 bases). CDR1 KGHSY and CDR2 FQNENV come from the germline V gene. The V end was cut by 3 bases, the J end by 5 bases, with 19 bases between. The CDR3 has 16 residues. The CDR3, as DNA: TGTGCCAGCAGCCAGCTGACAGGTCCCCTTGCGGAGACCCAGTACTTC. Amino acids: CASSQLTGPLAETQYF.

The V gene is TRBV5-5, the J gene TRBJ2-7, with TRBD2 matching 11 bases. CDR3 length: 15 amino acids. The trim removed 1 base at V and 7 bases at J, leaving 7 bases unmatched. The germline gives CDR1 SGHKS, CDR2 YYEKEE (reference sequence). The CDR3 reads CASSLKLAGAEEQYF. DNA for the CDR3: TGTGCCAGCAGCTTGAAACTAGCGGGAGCGGAGGAGCAGTACTTC.

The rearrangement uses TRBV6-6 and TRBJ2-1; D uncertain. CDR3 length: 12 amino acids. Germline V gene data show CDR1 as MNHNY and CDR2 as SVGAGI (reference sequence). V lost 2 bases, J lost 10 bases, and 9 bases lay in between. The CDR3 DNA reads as TGTGCCAGCAGTTACCCTTCACTGGAGCAGTTCTTC. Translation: CASSYPSLEQFF.

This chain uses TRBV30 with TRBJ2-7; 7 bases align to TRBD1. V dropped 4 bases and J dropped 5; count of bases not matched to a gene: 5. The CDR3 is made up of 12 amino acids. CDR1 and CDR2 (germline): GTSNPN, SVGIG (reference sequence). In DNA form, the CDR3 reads TGTGCCTGGAAAGACAGGGTCCACGAGCAGTACTTC. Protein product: CAWKDRVHEQYF.

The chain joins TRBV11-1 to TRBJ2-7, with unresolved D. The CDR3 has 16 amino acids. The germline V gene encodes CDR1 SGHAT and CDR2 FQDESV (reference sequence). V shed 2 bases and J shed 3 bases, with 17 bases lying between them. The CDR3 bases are TGTGCCAGCAGCTTATGGACGGCGGACCCCCTCTACGAGCAGTACTTC. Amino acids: CASSLWTADPLYEQYF.

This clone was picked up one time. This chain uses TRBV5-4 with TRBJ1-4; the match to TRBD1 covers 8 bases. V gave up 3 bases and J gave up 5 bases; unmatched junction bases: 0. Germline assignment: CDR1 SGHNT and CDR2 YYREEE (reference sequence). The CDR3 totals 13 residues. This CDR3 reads CASSWTGNEKLFF. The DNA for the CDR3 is TGTGCCAGCAGCTGGACAGGGAATGAAAAACTGTTTTTT.

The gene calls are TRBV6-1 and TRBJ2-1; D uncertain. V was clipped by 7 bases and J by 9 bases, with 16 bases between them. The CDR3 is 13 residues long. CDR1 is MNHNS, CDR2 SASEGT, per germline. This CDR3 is CASKAVLVSEQFF. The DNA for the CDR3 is TGTGCCAGCAAGGCAGTCCTGGTTAGTGAGCAGTTCTTC.

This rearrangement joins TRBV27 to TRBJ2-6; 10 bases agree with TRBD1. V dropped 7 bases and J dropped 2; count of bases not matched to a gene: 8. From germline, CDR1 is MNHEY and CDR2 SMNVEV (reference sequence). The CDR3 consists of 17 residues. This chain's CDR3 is CASTPRDRGPGANVLTF. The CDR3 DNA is TGTGCCAGCACTCCCCGGGACAGGGGACCTGGGGCCAACGTCCTGACTTTC.

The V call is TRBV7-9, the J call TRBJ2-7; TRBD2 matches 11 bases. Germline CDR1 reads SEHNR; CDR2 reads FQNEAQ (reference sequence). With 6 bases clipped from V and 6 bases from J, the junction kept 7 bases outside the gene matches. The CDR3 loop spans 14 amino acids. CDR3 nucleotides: TGTGCCAGCAGGGTACTAGCGGGAGTTGGCGAGCAGTACTTC. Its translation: CASRVLAGVGEQYF.